One TCR beta chain is described in this entry. This CDR3 contains 14 residues. Losses at the gene ends were 4 bases for V and 4 bases for J; bases not matched to a gene: 5. TCR beta CDR3 regions were amplified from RNA. With the HTBI primer set, the TCR CDR3 went through a first round of RT-PCR. MiXCR, run by TCRdb on the multiplex PCR reads, gives a single entry per CDR3 protein. Counted here are about 560,000 distinct CDR3 sequences, 15% to 18% occurring once; the ten biggest clones make up roughly 7.3%. The data derive from a study of T cells in Graves' hyperthyroidism and ophthalmopathy. The material sequenced was blood. The source is a woman in her twenties or thirties with Graves' hyperthyroidism. J is TRBJ2-5 and V is TRBV12-3 or TRBV12-4, with 8 bases aligning to TRBD1. The CDR3 DNA reads TGTGCCAGCAGTTCGACAGGGGCTTTAGAGACCCAGTACTTC. Translating gives CASSSTGALETQYF.